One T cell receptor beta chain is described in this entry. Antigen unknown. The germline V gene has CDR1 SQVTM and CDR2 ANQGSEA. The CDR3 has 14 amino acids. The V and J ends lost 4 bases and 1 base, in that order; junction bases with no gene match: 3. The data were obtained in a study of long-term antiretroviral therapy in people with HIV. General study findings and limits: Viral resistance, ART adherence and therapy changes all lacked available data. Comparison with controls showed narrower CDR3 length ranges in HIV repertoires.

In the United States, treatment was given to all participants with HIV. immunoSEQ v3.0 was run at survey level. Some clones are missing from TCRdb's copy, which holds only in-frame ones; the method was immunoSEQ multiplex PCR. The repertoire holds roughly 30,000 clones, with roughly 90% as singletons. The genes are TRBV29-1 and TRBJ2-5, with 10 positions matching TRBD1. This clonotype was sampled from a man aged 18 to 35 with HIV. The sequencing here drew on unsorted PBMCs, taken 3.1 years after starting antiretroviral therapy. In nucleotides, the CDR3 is TGCAGCGTTGGACAGGGGGCTGGCCAAGAGACCCAGTACTTC. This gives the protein CSVGQGAGQETQYF.